A single sample gave rise to the 22 T cell receptor beta chains below, sequenced in a study of tumor-infiltrating lymphocytes in localized non-small cell lung cancer. Assay: immunoSEQ multiplex PCR; the TCRdb copy retains only in-frame clones and omits some. The table lists about 12,000 clones, approximately 80% of them singletons. Specimen: lung tumor tissue. Receptor source: a human donor with non-small cell lung cancer.

The V call is TRBV4-2, the J call TRBJ2-3; 9 positions agree with TRBD2. The CDR3 is made up of 17 amino acids. V shed 8 bases, J shed 2 bases, and the junction held 14 bases outside the gene matches. Germline V gene sequence: CDR1 LGHNA, CDR2 YNFKEQ. The CDR3 sequence: CASQTSGQLTITDTQYF. The CDR3 DNA is TGTGCCAGCCAAACTAGCGGGCAATTAACCATCACAGATACGCAGTATTTT.

V gene TRBV5-1 combines with J gene TRBJ1-1, with TRBD1 identical over 11 bases. Trimming at V came to 3 bases and at J to 2 bases, leaving 0 bases not matched to a gene. The CDR3 spans 14 residues. CDR1 is SGHRS, CDR2 YFSETQ, per germline. The CDR3 loop reads CASSWTGGNTEAFF. DNA for the CDR3: TGCGCCAGCAGCTGGACAGGGGGCAACACTGAAGCTTTCTTT.

The CDR3 DNA follows: TGCGCCAGCAGTGCCTTCCAGGGGAAGGCTGAAGCTTTCTTT. It translates to CASSAFQGKAEAFF. This rearrangement joins TRBV10-2 to TRBJ1-1, with a weak D call TRBD1 (6 bases). Trimming stripped 4 bases from V and 6 bases from J, with 15 bases between. The CDR3 length is 14 residues. Germline V gives CDR1 WSHSY, CDR2 SAAADI.

The chain is built from TRBV6-6 and TRBJ1-1; D perhaps matches TRBD1 (5 bases). This CDR3 has 14 residues. The V end was cut by 1 base, the J end by 1 base, with 7 bases between. Germline CDR1 reads MNHNY; CDR2 reads SVGAGI (reference sequence). The CDR3 loop is CASSYLTANTEAFF. The CDR3 DNA is TGTGCCAGCAGTTACTTGACAGCGAACACTGAAGCTTTCTTT.

V gene TRBV11-2 combines with J gene TRBJ1-1; TRBD1 matches at 10 bases. The CDR3 runs to 14 residues. The junction had 3 bases not matched to a gene; V was cut back by 5 bases and J by 3 bases. In germline, CDR1 is SGHAT, CDR2 FQNNGV. This CDR3 reads CASSRQGADTEAFF. The CDR3 DNA reads TGTGCCAGCAGCCGACAGGGGGCGGACACTGAAGCTTTCTTT.

The chain couples TRBV13 to TRBJ2-3; 9 bases align to TRBD2. Germline V lookup: CDR1 PRHDT, CDR2 FYEKMQ (reference sequence). Losses at the gene ends were 2 bases for V and 4 bases for J; bases not matched to a gene: 7. The CDR3 runs to 16 residues. The CDR3 region is CASSLRRGGLADTQYF. CDR3 bases: TGTGCCAGCAGCTTACGGCGGGGGGGTTTGGCAGATACGCAGTATTTT.

This chain links TRBV5-6 with TRBJ1-2, with D maybe TRBD1 (5 bases). This CDR3 has 13 amino acids. Germline V gives CDR1 SGHDT, CDR2 YYEEEE. The V end lost 0 bases, the J end lost 3 bases, and 6 bases lay between the germline ends. CDR3 sequence reads: CASSLGGDYGYTF. The CDR3 DNA reads TGTGCCAGCAGCTTGGGAGGGGACTATGGCTACACCTTC.

This chain uses TRBV5-5 with TRBJ1-5; D not certain. Germline V gene lookup returns CDR1 SGHKS and CDR2 YYEKEE (reference sequence). The CDR3 is 13 amino acids. V lost 0 bases and J lost 1, with 2 bases in between. In DNA form, the CDR3 reads TGTGCCAGCAGCTTGGCCAGCAATCAGCCCCAGCATTTT. It specifies CASSLASNQPQHF. Combining the CDR3 with reference TRBV5-5 and TRBJ1-5 gives the whole variable domain DAGVTQSPTHLIKTRGQQVTLRCSPISGHKSVSWYQQVLGQGPQFIFQYYEKEERGRGNFPDRFSARQFPNYSSELNVNALLLGDSALYLCASSLASNQPQHFGDGTRLSIL.

The rearrangement uses TRBV18 and TRBJ1-1; no firm D call. Trimming took 2 bases from V and 1 from J, leaving 8 bases between them. The CDR3 is 14 residues long. CDR1 and CDR2 from the germline V gene are KGHSH and LQKENI. The CDR3, as DNA: TGTGCCAGCTCACCAGCAGTGGGGAACACTGAAGCTTTCTTT. This codes for CASSPAVGNTEAFF.

The chain employs TRBV30 and TRBJ1-4; tentatively, D is TRBD1 (6 bases). Germline V lookup: CDR1 GTSNPN, CDR2 SVGIG (reference sequence). The CDR3 length is 15 residues. The V end was cut by 3 bases, the J end by 6 bases, with 17 bases between. The CDR3 spells CAWSPPGQGDEKLFF. CDR3 nucleotide sequence: TGTGCCTGGAGCCCGCCGGGACAAGGGGATGAAAAACTGTTTTTT.

The V call is TRBV6-5, the J call TRBJ2-1, with 11 nucleotides matching TRBD2. V lost 5 bases, J lost 6 bases, and 3 bases stayed unmatched. CDR1 is MNHEY, CDR2 SVGAGI, per germline. The length of the CDR3 is 14 residues. In DNA form, the CDR3 reads TGTGCCAGCAGTCTTAGCGGGGGGGCCAATGAGCAGTTCTTC. The encoded protein is CASSLSGGANEQFF.

CDR3 sequence: CASSFATGQTYEQYF. DNA of the CDR3: TGTGCCAGCAGCTTTGCGACAGGGCAAACCTACGAGCAGTACTTC. The rearrangement uses TRBV11-2 and TRBJ2-7; TRBD1 matches at 7 bases. After removal of 3 bases from V and 2 bases from J, the junction contained 7 bases not matched to a gene. The germline V gene encodes CDR1 SGHAT and CDR2 FQNNGV. This CDR3 contains 15 residues.

The chain uses TRBV19 and TRBJ2-1; 7 bases fit TRBD2. V gave up 5 bases and J gave up 9 bases; unmatched junction bases: 13. Germline CDR1 is LNHDA and CDR2 is SQIVND (reference sequence). The CDR3 extends over 15 amino acids. CDR3 protein: CASSVRSGDGGEQFF. For the CDR3, the DNA is TGTGCCAGTAGTGTCAGGAGCGGGGATGGAGGTGAGCAGTTCTTC. Full variable domain (remainder filled in from reference TRBV19 and TRBJ2-1): DGGITQSPKYLFRKEGQNVTLSCEQNLNHDAMYWYRQDPGQGLRLIYYSQIVNDFQKGDIAEGYSVSREKKESFPLTVTSAQKNPTAFYLCASSVRSGDGGEQFFGPGTRLTVL.

V is TRBV6-6 and J is TRBJ2-1; the D gene is possibly TRBD2 (7 bases). In germline, CDR1 is MNHNY, CDR2 SVGAGI (reference sequence). V was trimmed by 2 bases and J by 8 bases, leaving 16 bases between them. The CDR3 totals 15 residues. The CDR3 is CASSYGGGQGHEQFF. The DNA of the CDR3 is TGTGCCAGCAGTTACGGGGGGGGGCAAGGTCATGAGCAGTTCTTC.

The chain couples TRBV6-4 to TRBJ2-1; 8 bases map to TRBD1. The CDR3 spans 15 residues. Germline lookup yields CDR1 MRHNA and CDR2 SNTAGT. J was trimmed by 6 bases and V by 3 bases; bases with no gene match: 7. CDR3 bases: TGTGCCAGCAGTGAATTCCAGGGGGCCCTCAATGAGCAGTTCTTC. It codes for CASSEFQGALNEQFF.

The table lists this clone with a few counts. The chain carries TRBV6-6 and TRBJ2-1; 7 bases match TRBD1. CDR3 size: 14 residues. V gave up 7 bases and J gave up 6 bases; unmatched junction bases: 9. Germline loops: CDR1 MNHNY, CDR2 SVGAGI (reference sequence). For the CDR3, the DNA is TGTGCCAGCACCCTTACCACAGGGGCCAATGAGCAGTTCTTC. Protein: CASTLTTGANEQFF.

In its sample, this clone was seen a few times. V and J are TRBV10-3 and TRBJ1-1; 7 bases are shared with TRBD1. V lost 6 bases, J lost 0 bases, and 1 base stayed unmatched. Looked up from germline, CDR1 is ENHRY and CDR2 is SYGVKD. This CDR3 is built from 13 residues. The CDR3 bases are TGTGCCATCAGGACAGGGCTGAACACTGAAGCTTTCTTT. Encoded protein: CAIRTGLNTEAFF.

The chain carries TRBV4-3 and TRBJ1-1; D remains unclear. Germline-derived CDR1 and CDR2 are LGHNA and YSLEER. Trimming shortened V by 0 bases and J by 0 bases, and 8 bases separated the two germline ends. The CDR3 is 15 residues long. For the CDR3, the DNA is TGCGCCAGCAGCCAAGAGCGGAGAATGAACACTGAAGCTTTCTTT. This codes for CASSQERRMNTEAFF.

The V and J genes are TRBV10-2 and TRBJ1-2, with 7 bases that match TRBD1. In germline, CDR1 is WSHSY, CDR2 SAAADI. The CDR3 is made up of 15 amino acids. Unmatched junction bases numbered 8, after V lost 3 bases and J lost 4 bases. CDR3 coding DNA: TGCGCCAGCAGTGACATTCTAGGGGGCCGCTATGGCTACACCTTC. Its translation: CASSDILGGRYGYTF.

The chain carries TRBV10-2 and TRBJ2-7; TRBD1 aligns across 8 bases. Germline lookup yields CDR1 WSHSY and CDR2 SAAADI. V was clipped by 6 bases and J by 1 base; unmatched bases: 8. This CDR3 is built from 15 residues. CDR3 in amino acids: CASRVGQGRSYEQYF. The CDR3 bases are TGCGCCAGCAGGGTTGGACAGGGACGATCCTACGAGCAGTACTTC.

The chain has TRBV7-2 and TRBJ2-7, with D uncertain. Germline loops: CDR1 SGHTA, CDR2 FQGNSA. V was pared by 1 base and J by 4 bases, with 11 bases between. The CDR3 is 14 residues long. CDR3 region: CASSLEGWEYEQYF. CDR3 nucleotides: TGTGCCAGCAGCTTAGAAGGGTGGGAATACGAGCAGTACTTC.

The rearrangement uses TRBV4-3 and TRBJ2-5; 11 nucleotides match TRBD2. Germline values: CDR1 LGHNA, CDR2 YSLEER. With V trimmed by 4 bases and J by 2 bases, 6 bases remained unmatched. The length of the CDR3 is 16 residues. CDR3 in amino acids: CASSLHLAGGQETQYF. In DNA form, the CDR3 reads TGCGCCAGCAGCCTACACCTAGCGGGGGGACAAGAGACCCAGTACTTC.